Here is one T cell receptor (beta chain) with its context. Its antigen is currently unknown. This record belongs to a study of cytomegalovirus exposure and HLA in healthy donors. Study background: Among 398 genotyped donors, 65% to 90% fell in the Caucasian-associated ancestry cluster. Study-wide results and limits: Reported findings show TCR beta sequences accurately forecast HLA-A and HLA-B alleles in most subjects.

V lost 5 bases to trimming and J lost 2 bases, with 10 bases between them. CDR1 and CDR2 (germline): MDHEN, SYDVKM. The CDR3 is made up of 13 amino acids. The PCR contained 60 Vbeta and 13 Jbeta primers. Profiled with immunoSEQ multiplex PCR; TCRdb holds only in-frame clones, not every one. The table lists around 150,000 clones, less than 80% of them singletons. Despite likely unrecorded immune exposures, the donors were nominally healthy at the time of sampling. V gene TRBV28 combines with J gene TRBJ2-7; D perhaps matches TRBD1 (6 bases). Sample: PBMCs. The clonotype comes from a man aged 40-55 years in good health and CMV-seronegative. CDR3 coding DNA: TGTGCCAGCAGTCTGGGGACACCCTACGAGCAGTACTTC. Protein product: CASSLGTPYEQYF.